This passage covers 2 T cell receptor beta chains from one sample sequenced in a study of breast tumors, draining lymph nodes, adjacent tissues (dated by TCRdb to about 2016). Lymph node samples were obtained from the axillary draining lymph nodes of breast cancer patients. The protocol used for the library was multiplex PCR. These reads were obtained on an Illumina HiSeq 2000. TCRdb's own reprocessing of the public reads used fastp at Q25 and MiXCR and kept productive beta chains. CDR3 protein duplicates are merged, each entry listing the most common genes and DNA. A total of 150,000 to 200,000 distinct CDR3 sequences appear in this sample, about 33% of them only once. Jointly, the top ten make up roughly 4.3% of the sample. The specimen sequenced was axillary lymph node tissue. The receptors here all came from a female donor with breast cancer. Some clones in this sample may be carry-over from other donors' samples.

The table lists this clonotype with many counts. This chain connects TRBV6-5 to TRBJ1-5, with 7 bases that match TRBD1. Germline V gene sequence: CDR1 MNHEY, CDR2 SVGAGI. V lost 4 bases and J lost 2; bases outside the gene matches: 5. The CDR3 has 15 residues. The CDR3 is CASSSRTGGNQPQHF. The CDR3 DNA reads TGTGCCAGCAGTTCTCGGACAGGCGGCAATCAGCCCCAGCATTTT.

This clonotype was seen more than once but under ten times. The chain combines TRBV12-3 or TRBV12-4 with TRBJ2-2; D gene uncertain. The J call may be faulty, since TRBJ1-1 better matches the DNA end. This CDR3 is 14 amino acids long. The CDR3, as DNA: TGTGCCAGCAGTTTTCGTCTGGGGAGGACTGAAGCTTTCTTT. Translated, it gives CASSFRLGRTEAFF.